This TCR beta chain was sequenced during a study of T cell responses to AZD1222 COVID-19 vaccine. Overall study results and limits: Just six AZD1222 recipients tested seropositive at baseline.

This clone was counted once. What it binds is not known. Clones were sequenced by immunoSEQ multiplex PCR, and TCRdb holds only the in-frame ones, with some missing. The sample contains around 150,000 clones, more than 70% of which appear only once. The source is an adult in good health. Sequences were derived from peripheral blood, sampled on day 0 of AZD1222 vaccination.

Written as DNA, the CDR3 is TGTGCCAGCAGCAGAAGACGACTAGCGGGCCTCACAGATACGCAGTATTTT. This translates into CASSRRRLAGLTDTQYF. The gene calls are TRBV7-6 and TRBJ2-3; the match to TRBD2 covers 10 bases. Unmatched junction bases numbered 10, after V lost 5 bases and J lost 2 bases. CDR1 SGHVS and CDR2 FNYEAQ come from the germline V gene. The CDR3 loop spans 17 amino acids. Combining the CDR3 with reference TRBV7-6 and TRBJ2-3 gives the whole variable domain GAGVSQSPRYKVTKRGQDVALRCDPISGHVSLYWYRQALGQGPEFLTYFNYEAQQDKSGLPNDRFSAERPEGSISTLTIQRTEQRDSAMYRCASSRRRLAGLTDTQYFGPGTRLTVL.